Included here is one T cell receptor (beta chain) sequence, with context. This record belongs to a study of OX40 agonist ivuxolimab in advanced cancers. Study overall: As their treatment, patients were administered ivuxolimab, an agonistic anti-OX40 (CD134) antibody. Earlier anti-PD-1, anti-PD-L1 or anti-CTLA-4 therapy was permitted; roughly 37% had received some.

Measured with immunoSEQ multiplex PCR; TCRdb has only the in-frame clones, and not every one. The data hold 57,000 or so clones, with 85% to 95% observed a single time. This CDR3 has 15 residues. Germline assignment: CDR1 LGHNA and CDR2 YSLEER. V lost 1 base and J lost 2, with 11 bases in between. The sequencing used CD4+ or CD8+ T cells sorted from blood, collected in a trial of the OX40 agonist ivuxolimab. This clonotype originated in an adult with an advanced solid tumor such as melanoma, head and neck, liver or kidney cancer. The chain couples TRBV4-3 to TRBJ2-5; D remains ambiguous. The CDR3 protein is CASSQVLVEQETQYF. In DNA form, the CDR3 reads TGCGCCAGCAGCCAAGTCCTGGTGGAACAAGAGACCCAGTACTTC.